The rows below give T cell receptor beta chains drawn from one sample of a study of blood T cell repertoires in COVID-19. TCRdb's copy holds only in-frame clones and misses some; the assay was immunoSEQ multiplex PCR. This sample has about 15,000 clones, with around 88% found just once. Sequenced sample: peripheral blood. The receptors were sampled from a human donor with active COVID-19. The donor label of this sample is uncertain. Both conserved end residues are part of each CDR3. A D gene is named only where the DNA matches it firmly. The listing skips clone size in some rows; elsewhere it reads once, few, many or a size class.

TRBV5-6,TRBD1,NA,TRBJ1-2,CASSWGTDGYTF,TGTGCCAGCAGCTGGGGGACAGATGGCTACACCTTC
TRBV7-9,NA,NA,TRBJ1-1,CASSQPGGRVNTEAFF,TGTGCCAGCAGCCAACCTGGGGGGAGGGTGAACACTGAAGCTTTCTTT
TRBV30,NA,NA,TRBJ2-7,CAWSAVNEQYF,TGTGCCTGGAGTGCAGTGAACGAGCAGTACTTC
TRBV5-1,NA,NA,TRBJ2-2,CASDEGNTGELFF,TGCGCCAGCGATGAGGGCAACACCGGGGAGCTGTTTTTT
TRBV29-1,TRBD1,NA,TRBJ2-6,CSAGDRGSGANVLTF,TGCAGCGCAGGGGACAGGGGGTCTGGGGCCAACGTCCTGACTTTC
TRBV6-5,NA,NA,TRBJ2-7,CASSYGTNYEQYF,TGTGCCAGCAGTTACGGGACAAACTACGAGCAGTACTTC
TRBV2,TRBD1,NA,TRBJ2-7,CASSEARGQGGEQYF,TGTGCCAGCAGTGAAGCGCGCGGACAGGGAGGCGAGCAGTACTTC
TRBV11-2,NA,NA,TRBJ1-1,CASSGGVGVNTEAFF,TGTGCCAGCAGCGGGGGGGTAGGGGTGAACACTGAAGCTTTCTTT
TRBV14,NA,NA,TRBJ2-1,CASSHLVAKNEQFF,TGTGCCAGCAGCCACTTGGTGGCAAAGAATGAGCAGTTCTTC
TRBV28,TRBD2,NA,TRBJ2-7,CASSLGGGIPYEQYF,TGTGCCAGCAGTTTAGGGGGGGGGATCCCCTACGAGCAGTACTTC
TRBV5-1,TRBD1,NA,TRBJ1-5,CASSRTGKEPQHF,TGCGCCAGCAGCCGGACAGGGAAGGAGCCCCAGCATTTT
TRBV18,NA,NA,TRBJ1-2,CASSQTEYGYTF,TGTGCCAGCTCACAGACAGAGTATGGCTACACCTTC
TRBV19,NA,few,TRBJ2-7,CASSIAGGLVEQYF,TGTGCCAGTAGTATAGCGGGGGGCCTGGTTGAGCAGTACTTC
TRBV7-9,TRBD2,NA,TRBJ2-3,CASSRTGGPGTDTQYF,TGTGCCAGCAGTCGAACGGGGGGTCCCGGAACAGATACGCAGTATTTT
TRBV18,NA,NA,TRBJ2-3,CASSPPVSVDTQYF,TGTGCCAGCTCACCACCGGTTAGCGTCGATACGCAGTATTTT
TRBV13,TRBD1,NA,TRBJ2-2,CASTALDRRNTGELFF,TGTGCCAGCACCGCATTGGACAGGAGGAACACCGGGGAGCTGTTTTTT
TRBV6-2/TRBV6-3,TRBD2,NA,TRBJ2-3,CASSGTSGKADTQYF,TGTGCCAGCAGCGGGACTAGCGGAAAGGCAGATACGCAGTATTTT
TRBV19,TRBD2,NA,TRBJ2-7,CASSIRPSGTLTYEQYF,TGTGCCAGTAGTATAAGGCCTAGCGGGACTCTCACCTACGAGCAGTACTTC
TRBV2,NA,NA,TRBJ2-6,CASSKSGANVLTF,TGTGCCAGCTCCAAATCCGGGGCCAACGTCCTGACTTTC
TRBV11-2,TRBD2,NA,TRBJ2-1,CASSPFSGNYNEQFF,TGTGCCAGCAGCCCCTTTAGCGGGAACTACAATGAGCAGTTCTTC
TRBV27,TRBD1,NA,TRBJ1-2,CASSPGTGVRGYTF,TGTGCCAGCAGTCCTGGGACAGGGGTTCGCGGCTACACCTTC
TRBV11-3,TRBD1,once,TRBJ2-1,CASSFEGTGQGGHEQFF,TGTGCCAGCAGCTTTGAGGGCACGGGACAGGGGGGACATGAGCAGTTCTTC
TRBV6-6,TRBD1,NA,TRBJ1-5,CASRERDSLSNQPQHF,TGTGCCAGCAGGGAACGGGACAGCCTTAGCAATCAGCCCCAGCATTTT
TRBV4-1,TRBD1,NA,TRBJ2-5,CASSRTGRQETQYF,TGCGCCAGCAGCCGGACAGGGAGACAAGAGACCCAGTACTTC
TRBV5-6,TRBD2,NA,TRBJ2-1,CASSPRGGGGNEQFF,TGTGCCAGCAGCCCCCGAGGCGGGGGGGGAAATGAGCAGTTCTTC
TRBV28,NA,NA,TRBJ1-5,CASRPGLRGHQPQHF,TGTGCCAGCCGCCCAGGACTGAGAGGACATCAGCCCCAGCATTTT
TRBV28,TRBD2,NA,TRBJ2-1,CASNERDTYNEQFF,TGTGCCAGCAATGAGCGGGATACCTACAATGAGCAGTTCTTC
TRBV7-9,NA,NA,TRBJ2-1,CASSSKPRGYNEQFF,TGTGCCAGCAGCTCGAAACCACGGGGCTACAATGAGCAGTTCTTC
TRBV28,TRBD1,NA,TRBJ1-5,CASSSGQGGNQPQHF,TGTGCCAGCAGCTCGGGACAGGGGGGCAATCAGCCCCAGCATTTT
TRBV11-2,TRBD1,NA,TRBJ1-1,CASSWGTRGPRHTEAFF,TGTGCCAGCAGCTGGGGGACCAGGGGGCCCAGACACACTGAAGCTTTCTTT
TRBV24-1,NA,NA,TRBJ1-1,CATSGGVGNTEAFF,TGTGCCACCAGTGGAGGTGTGGGTAACACTGAAGCTTTCTTT
TRBV5-1,TRBD1,once,TRBJ2-7,CASSLLADRGSYEQYF,TGCGCCAGCAGCTTGCTCGCGGACAGGGGATCCTACGAGCAGTACTTC
TRBV28,NA,NA,TRBJ2-7,CASRTTGPYEQYF,TGTGCCAGCAGGACGACAGGACCCTACGAGCAGTACTTC
TRBV29-1,TRBD1,once,TRBJ2-1,CSVEVWDSRYNEQFF,TGCAGCGTTGAAGTATGGGACAGCCGTTACAATGAGCAGTTCTTC
TRBV21-1,NA,once,TRBJ2-1,CASSPPQGAYNEQFF,TGTGCCAGCAGCCCACCACAGGGGGCTTACAATGAGCAGTTCTTC
TRBV7-9,NA,NA,TRBJ1-1,CASSSGGPTEAFF,TGTGCCAGCAGCTCCGGAGGACCCACTGAAGCTTTCTTT
TRBV18,NA,NA,TRBJ1-1,CASSPQSNSNTEAFF,TGTGCCAGCTCACCACAGTCCAACAGCAACACTGAAGCTTTCTTT
TRBV4-3,TRBD1,NA,TRBJ2-5,CASSQDPQGVETQYF,TGCGCCAGCAGCCAAGATCCGCAGGGGGTGGAGACCCAGTACTTC
TRBV2,NA,NA,TRBJ2-1,CASSRRDSSGAFF,TGTGCCAGCAGTCGAAGGGACTCATCGGGAGCGTTCTTC
TRBV5-4,NA,NA,TRBJ2-1,CASSLSRASGDEQFF,TGTGCCAGCAGCCTCTCGAGGGCTAGTGGCGATGAGCAGTTCTTC
TRBV3-1/TRBV3-2,NA,NA,TRBJ1-3,CASSHPGGFSGNTIYF,TGTGCCAGCAGCCATCCCGGGGGGTTCTCTGGAAACACCATATATTTT
TRBV3-1/TRBV3-2,TRBD1,NA,TRBJ2-1,CASSLGQGIKNEQFF,TGTGCCAGCAGCCTGGGACAGGGGATTAAGAATGAGCAGTTCTTC
TRBV19,TRBD1,NA,TRBJ2-2,CASRNTGTGFTGELFF,TGTGCCAGTAGAAATACCGGGACAGGGTTCACCGGGGAGCTGTTTTTT
TRBV2,TRBD1,NA,TRBJ1-2,CASSEGSGQKYGYTF,TGTGCCAGCAGTGAAGGGTCGGGACAGAAATATGGCTACACCTTC
TRBV5-1,TRBD2,NA,TRBJ2-7,CASSAWTSEHEQYF,TGCGCCAGCAGCGCCTGGACTAGTGAACACGAGCAGTACTTC
TRBV21-1,NA,NA,TRBJ2-3,CASSNGCGIDTQYF,TGTGCCAGCAGCAACGGTTGCGGGATAGATACGCAGTATTTT
TRBV2,NA,NA,TRBJ1-1,CASSDKGGNTEAFF,TGTGCCAGCAGTGATAAAGGAGGGAACACTGAAGCTTTCTTT
TRBV14,TRBD2,NA,TRBJ2-1,CASSRGRYEQFF,TGTGCCAGCAGCCGCGGGAGGTATGAGCAGTTCTTC